Below are 25 T cell receptor beta chains sequenced from a single sample in a study of radiotherapy plus CTLA-4 blockade in lung cancer. Data came from immunoSEQ multiplex PCR; TCRdb stores just in-frame clones and leaves some out. This sample carries more than 65,000 clones, 83% of them seen once, and the ten largest clones take 0.65% to 0.95%. Sample: peripheral blood, taken from a patient treated with radiotherapy plus ipilimumab. The receptors stem from a human donor with non-small cell lung cancer who had stable disease on radiotherapy plus ipilimumab.

The V gene is TRBV28, the J gene TRBJ2-2; D uncertain. CDR1 MDHEN and CDR2 SYDVKM come from the germline V gene. The CDR3 contains 14 residues. The germline V and J ends were trimmed by 3 bases and 4 bases, with 9 bases remaining between them. The CDR3 is CASSLILLTGELFF. CDR3 coding DNA: TGTGCCAGCAGTTTGATCCTGCTCACCGGGGAGCTGTTTTTT.

This clone was picked up one time. The chain joins TRBV10-2 to TRBJ2-3; 9 bases match TRBD1. The CDR3 is 17 amino acids. Germline CDR1 and CDR2: WSHSY and SAAADI. The V and J ends lost 2 bases and 4 bases, in that order; junction bases with no gene match: 10. The CDR3 here is CASSEGQGIGGADTQYF. The CDR3 coding sequence is TGCGCCAGCAGTGAGGGACAGGGGATAGGTGGAGCAGATACGCAGTATTTT.

V is TRBV27 and J is TRBJ1-2, with unresolved D. CDR1 is MNHEY, CDR2 SMNVEV, per germline (reference sequence). CDR3 length: 16 residues. V lost 5 bases and J 4 bases, leaving 20 bases between the germline ends. This chain's CDR3 is CASSKPSEFRAYGYTF. The CDR3 nucleotides read TGTGCCAGCAGTAAACCCTCGGAATTTAGAGCCTATGGCTACACCTTC.

This clone was detected once. The J gene is TRBJ1-1, the V gene TRBV4-1; no definite D call. Germline CDR1 and CDR2: MGHRA and YSYEKL. V was trimmed by 3 bases and J by 0 bases, leaving 11 bases between them. The CDR3 runs 15 residues. For the CDR3, the DNA is TGCGCCAGCAGCCAGCGGGAAGGGATGAACACTGAAGCTTTCTTT. Translated: CASSQREGMNTEAFF.

This chain's CDR3 is CASSKRATVGNSPLHF. The CDR3 nucleotides read TGTGCCAGCAGCAAACGGGCGACAGTGGGGAATTCACCCCTCCACTTT. The gene calls are TRBV7-9 and TRBJ1-6, with a weak D call TRBD1 (5 bases). Germline loops: CDR1 SEHNR, CDR2 FQNEAQ (reference sequence). V shed 5 bases and J shed 7 bases, with 18 bases lying between them. CDR3 length: 16 residues.

The chain uses TRBV5-1 and TRBJ2-3; D perhaps matches TRBD1 (5 bases). V lost 4 bases and J 0 bases, leaving 12 bases between the germline ends. The CDR3 is 15 residues long. Per germline, CDR1 SGHRS and CDR2 YFSETQ. CDR3 coding DNA: TGCGCCAGCAGCCCTGGGGCGACTAGCACAGATACGCAGTATTTT. It specifies CASSPGATSTDTQYF.

The chain joins TRBV15 to TRBJ2-2, with 9 bases lining up with TRBD2. The J segment lost 7 bases and the V segment lost 1 base, leaving 10 bases of the junction unmatched. Per the germline V gene, CDR1 is LNHNV and CDR2 is YYDKDF (reference sequence). CDR3 size: 17 residues. The CDR3 DNA is TGTGCCACCAGCAGAGCTGTTGCGGGGGGGCTCGGCGGGGAGCTGTTTTTT. Translating it yields CATSRAVAGGLGGELFF.

The chain has TRBV2 and TRBJ1-5; D gene uncertain. CDR3 size: 15 residues. V was trimmed by 5 bases and J by 3 bases, leaving 14 bases between them. The germline V gene encodes CDR1 SNHLY and CDR2 FYNNEI. CDR3 coding DNA: TGTGCCAGCAGTAAGGACGGAGGGTCCAATCAGCCCCAGCATTTT. It yields the protein CASSKDGGSNQPQHF.

J is TRBJ2-5 and V is TRBV5-5; TRBD1 might be the D (5 bases). Germline CDR1 and CDR2: SGHKS and YYEKEE (reference sequence). This CDR3 contains 13 residues. With 0 bases removed from V and 2 bases from J, the gap between germline ends came to 5 bases. Here the CDR3 DNA reads TGTGCCAGCAGCTTGGAGGGGCAAGAGACCCAGTACTTC. The encoded protein is CASSLEGQETQYF.

The chain carries TRBV2 and TRBJ1-6; D not resolved. The CDR3 spans 11 residues. Trimming removed 2 bases from V and 14 bases from J, with 7 bases in between. Germline CDR1 is SNHLY and CDR2 is FYNNEI. The CDR3 DNA follows: TGTGCCAGCAGTGAATCCGTGGCCCTCCACTTT. It specifies CASSESVALHF. The full variable domain, its missing parts supplied by reference TRBV2 and TRBJ1-6, is EPEVTQTPSHQVTQMGQEVILRCVPISNHLYFYWYRQILGQKVEFLVSFYNNEISEKSEIFDDQFSVERPDGSNFTLKIRSTKLEDSAMYFCASSESVALHFGNGTRLTVT.

The chain uses TRBV2 and TRBJ2-2; possibly TRBD2 for D (5 bases). The germline V and J ends were trimmed by 4 bases and 5 bases, with 11 bases remaining between them. The CDR3 has 14 amino acids. Germline V lookup: CDR1 SNHLY, CDR2 FYNNEI. The CDR3 DNA is TGTGCCAGCAGTGTCGAGGGTTGGACCGGGGAGCTGTTTTTT. Protein product: CASSVEGWTGELFF.

The chain combines TRBV25-1 with TRBJ2-3; no clear D. CDR1 and CDR2 from the germline V gene are MGHDK and SYGVNS. The CDR3 is made up of 13 amino acids. V lost 2 bases and J 1 base, leaving 4 bases between the germline ends. CDR3 residues: CASSEGGTDTQYF. CDR3 nucleotides: TGTGCCAGCAGTGAAGGGGGCACAGATACGCAGTATTTT.

The V gene is TRBV15, the J gene TRBJ1-2; 7 bases are shared with TRBD1. CDR1 is LNHNV and CDR2 is YYDKDF in the germline V gene (reference sequence). The length of the CDR3 is 17 residues. With 8 bases clipped from V and 2 bases from J, the junction kept 17 bases outside the gene matches. The CDR3 DNA reads as TGTGCCACCGGGAGCGAACAGGGGCGCGGATTAAACTATGGCTACACCTTC. It translates to CATGSEQGRGLNYGYTF.

This chain connects TRBV2 to TRBJ2-4, with 8 bases matching TRBD1. V was pared by 9 bases and J by 0 bases, with 4 bases of the junction left unmatched. The CDR3 contains 14 residues. The germline V gene encodes CDR1 SNHLY and CDR2 FYNNEI. DNA for the CDR3: TGTGCCAGGAAGGACAGGGAAGCCAAAAACATTCAGTACTTC. This gives the protein CARKDREAKNIQYF. Together with reference TRBV2 and TRBJ2-4, the CDR3 gives the full variable domain: EPEVTQTPSHQVTQMGQEVILRCVPISNHLYFYWYRQILGQKVEFLVSFYNNEISEKSEIFDDQFSVERPDGSNFTLKIRSTKLEDSAMYFCARKDREAKNIQYFGAGTRLSVL.

The V gene is TRBV7-6, the J gene TRBJ1-2, with unresolved D. The germline CDR1 and CDR2 sequences are SGHVS and FNYEAQ. The V end lost 1 base, the J end lost 8 bases, and 14 bases lay between the germline ends. CDR3 size: 14 residues. In nucleotides, the CDR3 is TGTGCCAGCAGCTTAGATGGCCCGGCCGAGGGCTACACCTTC. Its translation: CASSLDGPAEGYTF.

The chain recombines TRBV19 with TRBJ1-6; D is perhaps TRBD1 (5 bases). Per germline, CDR1 LNHDA and CDR2 SQIVND (reference sequence). The CDR3 spans 14 residues. V was trimmed by 1 base and J by 7 bases, leaving 8 bases between them. This CDR3 is CASSIGQINSPLHF. As DNA, the CDR3 is TGTGCCAGTAGTATAGGACAGATAAATTCACCCCTCCACTTT.

The chain couples TRBV30 to TRBJ1-6, with 8 bases lining up with TRBD1. Trimming took 2 bases from V and 11 from J; bases not matched to a gene: 14. The CDR3 contains 16 residues. Germline loops: CDR1 GTSNPN, CDR2 SVGIG (reference sequence). CDR3 sequence (DNA): TGTGCCTGGAGTTCCACTGTACAGGGGGTCAGTCCACCCCTCCACTTT. The encoded protein is CAWSSTVQGVSPPLHF.

The rearrangement uses TRBV28 and TRBJ1-3; 7 bases fit TRBD1. The germline V gene has CDR1 MDHEN and CDR2 SYDVKM. CDR3 length: 13 residues. V lost 4 bases and J lost 9; bases outside the gene matches: 6. The CDR3 DNA reads TGTGCCAGCAGTTCGGGACAGCCGGGCACCATATATTTT. This gives the protein CASSSGQPGTIYF.

The rearrangement uses TRBV2 and TRBJ2-7; TRBD1 is a possible D gene (5 bases). Deletions cut 2 bases from V and 5 bases from J, with 16 bases between. The CDR3 contains 15 residues. Germline CDR1 and CDR2: SNHLY and FYNNEI. In DNA form, the CDR3 reads TGTGCCAGCAGTGAACGCCCAGGGTTGGGGCACGAGCAGTACTTC. Encoded protein: CASSERPGLGHEQYF.

J is TRBJ2-5 and V is TRBV6-1; weak D call: TRBD1 (6 bases). Trimming left V 3 bases short and J 11 bases short, with 16 bases between. The CDR3 runs 13 residues. Germline V gene lookup returns CDR1 MNHNS and CDR2 SASEGT. The CDR3 region is CASSEGHPLEQYF. The CDR3 DNA reads TGTGCCAGCAGTGAGGGACACCCACTTGAGCAGTACTTC.

This clone appeared once. The chain uses TRBV19 and TRBJ2-1; 10 bases fit TRBD1. Germline V gene data show CDR1 as LNHDA and CDR2 as SQIVND (reference sequence). The trim removed 7 bases at V and 8 bases at J, leaving 11 bases unmatched. CDR3 length equals 15 residues. The CDR3 nucleotides are TGTGCCAGTACCATAAGACAGGGGGCTCGCGATGAGCAGTTCTTC. Amino acid sequence: CASTIRQGARDEQFF. The whole variable domain, filled in from reference TRBV19 and TRBJ2-1, reads DGGITQSPKYLFRKEGQNVTLSCEQNLNHDAMYWYRQDPGQGLRLIYYSQIVNDFQKGDIAEGYSVSREKKESFPLTVTSAQKNPTAFYLCASTIRQGARDEQFFGPGTRLTVL.

Here the CDR3 DNA reads TGCGCCAGCAGCTTGGTAGGGCAGGGGGCTTTCTTT. It translates to CASSLVGQGAFF. V is TRBV5-1 and J is TRBJ1-1; a possible D gene is TRBD1 (6 bases). The ends were cut back, 0 bases at V and 11 bases at J, with 11 bases in the middle. Germline CDR1 SGHRS, CDR2 YFSETQ. The CDR3 is 12 amino acids. Variable domain in full (rest from reference TRBV5-1 and TRBJ1-1): KAGVTQTPRYLIKTRGQQVTLSCSPISGHRSVSWYQQTPGQGLQFLFEYFSETQRNKGNFPGRFSGRQFSNSRSEMNVSTLELGDSALYLCASSLVGQGAFFGQGTRLTVV.

The rearrangement links TRBV28 to TRBJ2-1; 10 bases are shared with TRBD1. The CDR3 sequence is 16 residues long. Germline V gives CDR1 MDHEN, CDR2 SYDVKM. With 3 bases clipped from V and 2 bases from J, the junction kept 4 bases outside the gene matches. The CDR3, as DNA: TGTGCCAGCAGTTTTCGGGACAGGGGTCCCTACAATGAGCAGTTCTTC. It is translated as CASSFRDRGPYNEQFF.

This clone was seen a handful of times. The J gene is TRBJ1-4, the V gene TRBV10-1; no firm D call. This CDR3 region has 13 residues. Germline CDR1 reads WNHNN; CDR2 reads SYGVQD (reference sequence). Trimming removed 2 bases at V and 8 bases at J, with 9 bases between. The CDR3 nucleotides read TGCGCCAGCAGTGAGAGCCCGGGGGAAAAACTGTTTTTT. Its translation: CASSESPGEKLFF.

In regard to this clone: The sample holds other DNA sequences that translate to the same CDR3. V usage is TRBV6-5 and J usage is TRBJ1-1; possible D gene TRBD1, 6 bases. V was trimmed by 7 bases and J by 4 bases, leaving 19 bases between them. This CDR3 has 15 amino acids. Germline-derived CDR1 and CDR2 are MNHEY and SVGAGI. The CDR3 region is CASTQPGGPSTEAFF. The CDR3 coding sequence is TGTGCCAGCACCCAACCGGGGGGGCCGTCCACTGAAGCTTTCTTT.